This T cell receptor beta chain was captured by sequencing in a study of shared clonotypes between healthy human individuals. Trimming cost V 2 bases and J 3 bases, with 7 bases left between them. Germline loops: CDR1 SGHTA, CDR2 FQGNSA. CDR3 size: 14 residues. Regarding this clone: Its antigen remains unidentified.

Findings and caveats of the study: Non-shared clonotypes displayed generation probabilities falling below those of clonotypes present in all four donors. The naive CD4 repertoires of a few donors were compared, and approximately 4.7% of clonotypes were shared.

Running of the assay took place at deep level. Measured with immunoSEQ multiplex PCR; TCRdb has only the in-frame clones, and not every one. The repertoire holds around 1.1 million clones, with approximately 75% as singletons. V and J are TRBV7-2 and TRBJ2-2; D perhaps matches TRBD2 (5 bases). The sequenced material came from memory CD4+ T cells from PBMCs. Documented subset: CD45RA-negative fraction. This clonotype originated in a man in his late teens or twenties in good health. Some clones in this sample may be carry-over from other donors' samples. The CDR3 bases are TGTGCCAGCAGCTTATCGCGGGACACCGGGGAGCTGTTTTTT. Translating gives CASSLSRDTGELFF.